This entry describes one T cell receptor (beta chain). Its antigen is not identified. This specimen belongs to a study of CD8 T cells in ankylosing spondylitis. TCRdb called the 5' RACE reads again in MiXCR, with one record for every CDR3 protein. The sample consists of hundreds of thousands of distinct CDR3 sequences, roughly 10% of them appearing once. CDR1 LNHNV and CDR2 YYDKDF come from the germline V gene (reference sequence). V was trimmed by 0 bases and J by 2 bases, leaving 8 bases between them. The CDR3 runs to 15 residues. Whole-study results and caveats: What appeared characteristic of ankylosing spondylitis blood was a TCR beta motif of fewer than ten highly homologous variants.

The genes are TRBV15 and TRBJ2-1, with a tentative D call TRBD2 (5 bases). The source of this sequence is a male donor with ankylosing spondylitis. Sequencing input: blood, either unsorted or a sorted T cell fraction (not recorded which). Here the CDR3 reads CATSRDRTAYNEQFF. The CDR3, as DNA: TGTGCCACCAGCAGAGATCGGACTGCCTACAATGAGCAGTTCTTC.